The entry below describes one T cell receptor (beta chain). Measured with immunoSEQ multiplex PCR; TCRdb has only the in-frame clones, and not every one. The repertoire has around 45,000 clones, roughly 90% of them found once; the top ten carry approximately 0.88%. Per the germline V gene, CDR1 is SGHTA and CDR2 is FQGTGA. The CDR3 is 17 amino acids. The trim removed 4 bases at V and 5 bases at J, leaving 8 bases unmatched. Checkpoint therapy with ipilimumab 1 mg/kg began 14 to 28 days after transplant. Dosing: nivolumab 3 mg/kg IV, weeks 1, 4, 7, 10, then every two weeks to week 26. The data originate from a study of ipilimumab plus nivolumab after autologous stem cell transplantation. Study as a whole: Median doses per patient: roughly five ipilimumab, under 10 nivolumab.

The chain has TRBV7-3 and TRBJ2-3; 14 nucleotides match TRBD2. The TCR comes from a male donor with multiple myeloma. The sequenced sample was PBMCs, obtained in a trial of ipilimumab plus nivolumab as post-transplant consolidation. The chain's CDR3 is CASSSQTSGGAVDTQYF. CDR3 DNA sequence: TGTGCCAGCAGCTCACAGACTAGCGGGGGGGCCGTAGATACGCAGTATTTT.